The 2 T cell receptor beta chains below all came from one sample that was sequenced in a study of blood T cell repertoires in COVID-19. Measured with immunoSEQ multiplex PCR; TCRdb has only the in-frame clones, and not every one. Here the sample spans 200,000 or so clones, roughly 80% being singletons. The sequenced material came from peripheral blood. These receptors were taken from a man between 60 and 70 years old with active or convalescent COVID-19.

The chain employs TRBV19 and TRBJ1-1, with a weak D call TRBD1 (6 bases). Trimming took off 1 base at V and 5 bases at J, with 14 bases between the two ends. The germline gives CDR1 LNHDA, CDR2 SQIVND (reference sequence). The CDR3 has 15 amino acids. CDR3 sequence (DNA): TGTGCCAGTAGTATAGGAGGGGGAACGGGAACTGAAGCTTTCTTT. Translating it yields CASSIGGGTGTEAFF.

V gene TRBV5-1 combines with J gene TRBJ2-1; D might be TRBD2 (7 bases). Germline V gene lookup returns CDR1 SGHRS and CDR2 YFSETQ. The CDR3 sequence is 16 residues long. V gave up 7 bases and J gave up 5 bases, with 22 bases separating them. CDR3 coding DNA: TGCGCCAGCCTTGACTCGGGGGGCAGTCGCAACAATGAGCAGTTCTTC. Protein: CASLDSGGSRNNEQFF. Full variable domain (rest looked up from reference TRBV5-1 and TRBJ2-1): KAGVTQTPRYLIKTRGQQVTLSCSPISGHRSVSWYQQTPGQGLQFLFEYFSETQRNKGNFPGRFSGRQFSNSRSEMNVSTLELGDSALYLCASLDSGGSRNNEQFFGPGTRLTVL.